The clone carrying this T cell receptor (beta chain) was counted between two and nine times. As yet, its antigen is unknown. The data were obtained in a study of early T cells in non-severe SARS-CoV-2 infection. The overall study: Chains were not paired, and sequencing was done on bulk RNA from unsorted whole blood.

The length of the CDR3 is 10 residues. Trimming took 2 bases from V and 9 from J, leaving 8 bases between them. Germline values: CDR1 DFQATT, CDR2 SNEGSKA (reference sequence). The TCR library protocol was used to attach unique molecular identifiers. These identifiers were attached to individual cDNA molecules. TCRdb redid the calling of the 5' RACE reads with MiXCR, one entry per CDR3 protein. The sample carries 85,000 to 100,000 distinct CDR3 sequences, 16% recorded once. Findings and caveats of the study: Matches to VDJdb favored anti-spike CD8 responses and missed private and CD4 specificities.

V usage is TRBV20-1 and J usage is TRBJ2-7, with D possibly TRBD1 on 6 matching bases. The input for sequencing was whole blood, taken at baseline. This receptor was identified in an adult who was a healthcare worker with PCR-confirmed SARS-CoV-2 infection or an uninfected control (not recorded which). CDR3 protein: CSARRTVQYF. The CDR3 DNA is TGCAGTGCTAGACGGACAGTGCAGTACTTC.